This passage covers 20 T cell receptor beta chains from one sample sequenced in a study of cytomegalovirus exposure and HLA in healthy donors. Sequencing used immunoSEQ multiplex PCR; TCRdb keeps in-frame clones, though not all of them. The sample gives approximately 160,000 clones, almost 85% of which show up once; 10% is in the top ten. Sequencing was carried out using PBMCs. The receptors originated from a man aged 30 to 39 in good health and CMV-seropositive.

Only a few counts were recorded for this clone. J is TRBJ1-6 and V is TRBV27; TRBD1 is a possible D gene (5 bases). The CDR3 spans 13 residues. Germline-derived CDR1 and CDR2 are MNHEY and SMNVEV (reference sequence). V was shortened by 4 bases and J by 9 bases, with 10 bases between the two germline ends. The CDR3 bases are TGTGCCAGCAGTTCACAGGTCGGTTCACCCCTCCACTTT. Translated, it gives CASSSQVGSPLHF.

This clone was observed a single time. Compared with germline, one end of the junction differs, possibly owing to a read error. The same CDR3 also results from other DNA sequences found in this sample. The V call is TRBV7-8, the J call TRBJ1-6, with 8 bases fitting TRBD1. The length of the CDR3 is 14 residues. Germline-derived CDR1 and CDR2 are SGHVS and FQNEAQ. The DNA for the CDR3 is TGTGCTAGCAGCGCGGACAGGGCCGGATCACCCCTCCACTTT. Translated: CASSADRAGSPLHF.

The CDR3 is CASSFPGVGGELFF. CDR3 nucleotide sequence: TGTGCCAGCAGTTTTCCGGGGGTGGGCGGGGAGCTGTTTTTT. The chain has TRBV28 and TRBJ2-2; D perhaps matches TRBD2 (6 bases). V lost 3 bases to trimming and J lost 7 bases, with 12 bases between them. In germline, CDR1 is MDHEN, CDR2 SYDVKM. CDR3 length: 14 residues.

The V call is TRBV7-3, the J call TRBJ2-1; 8 nucleotides agree with TRBD1. The CDR3 totals 13 residues. The J segment lost 6 bases and the V segment lost 5 bases, leaving 3 bases of the junction unmatched. Germline CDR1 SGHTA, CDR2 FQGTGA. Here the CDR3 DNA reads TGTGCCAGCAGCCGGGGACAGGCCAATGAGCAGTTCTTC. Its protein is CASSRGQANEQFF.

The chain recombines TRBV11-2 with TRBJ1-2; D call uncertain. The CDR3 covers 15 residues. The V gene's germline CDR1 is SGHAT and CDR2 FQNNGV. V shed 5 bases and J shed 3 bases, with 16 bases lying between them. The chain's CDR3 is CASSPSRGGYYGYTF. Written as DNA, the CDR3 is TGTGCCAGCAGCCCATCACGGGGTGGCTACTATGGCTACACCTTC.

V gene TRBV27 combines with J gene TRBJ2-7; 10 bases match TRBD1. Germline trimming cut 6 bases from V and 6 bases from J; bases unmatched to any gene: 8. Germline values: CDR1 MNHEY, CDR2 SMNVEV (reference sequence). The CDR3 spans 14 residues. Here the CDR3 DNA reads TGTGCCAGCAGATTGACAGGGGGCGTTATCGAGCAGTACTTC. This encodes CASRLTGGVIEQYF.

This clone was seen just once. V usage is TRBV5-1 and J usage is TRBJ2-3; D is possibly TRBD2 (5 bases). Germline values: CDR1 SGHRS, CDR2 YFSETQ. The CDR3 sequence is 15 residues long. The germline V and J ends were trimmed by 0 bases and 6 bases, with 14 bases remaining between them. The CDR3 spells CASSLDLALSDTQYF. The CDR3 DNA reads as TGCGCCAGCAGCTTGGATCTAGCCCTATCCGATACGCAGTATTTT.

The J gene is TRBJ1-3, the V gene TRBV5-1, with D maybe TRBD1 (5 bases). The length of the CDR3 is 16 residues. Germline V gene lookup returns CDR1 SGHRS and CDR2 YFSETQ. Trimming removed 4 bases from V and 0 bases from J, with 14 bases in between. DNA of the CDR3: TGCGCCAGCAGCAGTCGAACAGGTGACTCTGGAAACACCATATATTTT. Protein product: CASSSRTGDSGNTIYF.

The V gene is TRBV7-9, the J gene TRBJ2-5; 14 bases match TRBD2. This CDR3 is 17 amino acids long. With 5 bases clipped from V and 5 bases from J, the junction kept 10 bases outside the gene matches. CDR1 and CDR2 (germline): SEHNR, FQNEAQ (reference sequence). CDR3 bases: TGTGCCAGCAGCGTATTTCCGGGACTAGCGGGAGTGGAGACCCAGTACTTC. Amino acids: CASSVFPGLAGVETQYF.

This clone was found once. The gene calls are TRBV4-1 and TRBJ1-2; 10 nucleotides match TRBD1. V shed 4 bases, J shed 0 bases, and the junction held 8 bases outside the gene matches. This CDR3 is 17 amino acids long. Germline assignment: CDR1 MGHRA and CDR2 YSYEKL. The DNA for the CDR3 is TGCGCCAGCAGCCCACGCGGACAGGGGGTCTCTAACTATGGCTACACCTTC. Amino acids: CASSPRGQGVSNYGYTF.

This sequence joins TRBV18 and TRBJ1-5; 7 nucleotides match TRBD1. Germline loops: CDR1 KGHSH, CDR2 LQKENI. V lost 3 bases to trimming and J lost 1 base; unmatched junction nucleotides: 6. The CDR3 runs 16 residues. CDR3: CASSPPDRVSNQPQHF. CDR3 DNA sequence: TGTGCCAGCTCACCCCCTGACAGGGTGAGCAATCAGCCCCAGCATTTT.

The chain uses TRBV9 and TRBJ2-3; 11 positions match TRBD2. The J segment lost 6 bases and the V segment lost 3 bases, leaving 9 bases of the junction unmatched. The CDR3 is 16 residues long. Germline values: CDR1 SGDLS, CDR2 YYNGEE. CDR3 coding DNA: TGTGCCAGCAGCGCGCTCCTAGCGGGAGGTGGGGATACGCAGTATTTT. Its translation: CASSALLAGGGDTQYF. Together with reference TRBV9 and TRBJ2-3, the CDR3 gives the full variable domain: DSGVTQTPKHLITATGQRVTLRCSPRSGDLSVYWYQQSLDQGLQFLIQYYNGEERAKGNILERFSAQQFPDLHSELNLSSLELGDSALYFCASSALLAGGGDTQYFGPGTRLTVL.

The chain uses TRBV5-5 and TRBJ1-5; 10 positions agree with TRBD1. The CDR3 runs 14 residues. V trimming: 4 bases; J trimming: 7 bases; junction bases outside the gene matches: 5. Germline V lookup: CDR1 SGHKS, CDR2 YYEKEE (reference sequence). The CDR3 loop is CASSDRTGGQPQHF. Written as DNA, the CDR3 is TGTGCCAGCAGCGACCGGACAGGGGGGCAGCCCCAGCATTTT.

This clone was recorded only once. V gene TRBV9 combines with J gene TRBJ2-7; no clear D. The CDR3 has 15 residues. Trimming pared 3 bases from V and 5 bases from J, leaving 18 bases between. CDR1 is SGDLS and CDR2 is YYNGEE in the germline V gene. The DNA of the CDR3 is TGTGCCAGCAGCGCCGAGGCCCGTGCGATCGACGAGCAGTACTTC. Protein sequence: CASSAEARAIDEQYF.

The chain is built from TRBV30 and TRBJ2-7; 10 nucleotides agree with TRBD2. CDR1 and CDR2 from the germline V gene are GTSNPN and SVGIG (reference sequence). V dropped 4 bases and J dropped 2; count of bases not matched to a gene: 14. CDR3 length: 17 residues. CDR3 amino acids: CAWTKTGGLAEAYEQYF. Here the CDR3 DNA reads TGTGCCTGGACCAAAACAGGAGGACTAGCGGAGGCCTACGAGCAGTACTTC.

This clone came up once. The rearrangement links TRBV7-3 to TRBJ2-1, with D uncertain. Looked up from germline, CDR1 is SGHTA and CDR2 is FQGTGA. V was pared by 1 base and J by 10 bases, with 14 bases between. CDR3 size: 14 residues. The CDR3 bases are TGTGCCAGCAGCTTAATACACAACAGCCAGGAGCAGTTCTTC. It yields the protein CASSLIHNSQEQFF.

CDR3 protein: CASSRLAGGGTQYF. DNA of the CDR3: TGTGCCAGCAGCCGACTAGCGGGGGGAGGTACGCAGTATTTT. The chain carries TRBV11-1 and TRBJ2-3, with 13 bases aligning to TRBD2. J gave up 8 bases and V 5 bases, and 4 bases lay outside the gene matches. Looked up from germline, CDR1 is SGHAT and CDR2 is FQDESV (reference sequence). CDR3 length: 14 amino acids. Full variable domain (remainder filled in from reference TRBV11-1 and TRBJ2-3): EAEVAQSPRYKITEKSQAVAFWCDPISGHATLYWYRQILGQGPELLVQFQDESVVDDSQLPKDRFSAERLKGVDSTLKIQPAELGDSAMYLCASSRLAGGGTQYFGPGTRLTVL.

The genes are TRBV28 and TRBJ1-1; perhaps TRBD1 as D (6 bases). Germline V gene lookup returns CDR1 MDHEN and CDR2 SYDVKM. This CDR3 has 16 residues. Trimming cost V 4 bases and J 0 bases, with 15 bases left between them. CDR3 residues: CASSWAGEGMNTEAFF. Written as DNA, the CDR3 is TGTGCCAGCAGTTGGGCAGGGGAGGGTATGAACACTGAAGCTTTCTTT. Full variable domain (missing parts from reference TRBV28 and TRBJ1-1): DVKVTQSSRYLVKRTGEKVFLECVQDMDHENMFWYRQDPGLGLRLIYFSYDVKMKEKGDIPEGYSVSREKKERFSLILESASTNQTSMYLCASSWAGEGMNTEAFFGQGTRLTVV.

J is TRBJ2-3 and V is TRBV27; the match to TRBD2 covers 9 bases. With V trimmed by 2 bases and J by 7 bases, 7 bases remained unmatched. The germline V gene has CDR1 MNHEY and CDR2 SMNVEV (reference sequence). CDR3 length: 15 residues. The CDR3 reads CASSLGRGGPNTQYF. The CDR3 DNA reads as TGTGCCAGCAGTTTAGGGCGGGGGGGCCCAAATACGCAGTATTTT.

This chain uses TRBV9 with TRBJ2-3, with TRBD2 matching 11 bases. J gave up 6 bases and V 3 bases, and 9 bases lay outside the gene matches. The CDR3 is 16 residues long. Germline V gives CDR1 SGDLS, CDR2 YYNGEE. CDR3 coding DNA: TGTGCCAGCAGCGCGCTGACTAGCGGGGCGGTGGATACGCAGTATTTT. This sequence encodes CASSALTSGAVDTQYF.